The 4 T cell receptor beta chains presented below share a single source sample, sequenced in a study of T cell responses to AZD1222 COVID-19 vaccine. Using immunoSEQ multiplex PCR, the repertoire was profiled, and TCRdb retains in-frame clones only, with some absent. Seen here are 150,000 to 200,000 clones, 88% observed once, and the top ten hold 25% to 30%. Material: peripheral blood, obtained 28 days after the second AZD1222 dose. Receptors were obtained from an adult who received the AZD1222 COVID-19 vaccine.

To note about this clone: The conserved closing phenylalanine or tryptophan is absent in this CDR3, likely reflecting a read error. It is unclear where the CDR3 begins or ends on the DNA, so no DNA is shown, and the CDR3 is as TCRdb lists it. The chain recombines TRBV25-1 with TRBJ2-3; the table's TRBD2 call for D was not verified on the DNA. The CDR3 is made up of 13 amino acids, end residues included. The germline V gene has CDR1 MGHDK and CDR2 SYGVNS. The chain's CDR3 is CASSDPSGRAGPR.

This chain joins TRBV6-4 and TRBJ1-5; D ambiguous. Germline CDR1 MRHNA, CDR2 SNTAGT. Between the trimmed V and J ends, which lost 0 bases and 4 bases, there was a span of 19 bases. The CDR3 has 18 residues. DNA for the CDR3: TGTGCCAGCAGTGACTCTTATGAGTTTTCCCAATCAAATCAGCCCCAGCATTTT. Encoded protein: CASSDSYEFSQSNQPQHF.

V is TRBV11-2 and J is TRBJ2-6, with D possibly matching TRBD1 (5 bases). There are 17 residues in the CDR3. Trimming pared 5 bases from V and 4 bases from J, leaving 18 bases between. Germline assignment: CDR1 SGHAT and CDR2 FQNNGV. The CDR3 sequence is CASSLLRGRKGANVLTF. The CDR3 DNA reads as TGTGCCAGCAGCCTACTAAGGGGCCGCAAAGGGGCCAACGTCCTGACTTTC.

The rearrangement uses TRBV6-5 and TRBJ2-7; weak D call: TRBD2 (6 bases). Germline V gene data show CDR1 as MNHEY and CDR2 as SVGAGI. This CDR3 region has 12 residues. The germline V and J ends were trimmed by 6 bases and 6 bases, with 12 bases remaining between them. CDR3 in DNA: TGTGCCAGCAGATCACTAGCCGGCGAGCAGTACTTC. This gives the protein CASRSLAGEQYF.